The 32 T cell receptor beta chains reported below all come from one sample, sequenced in a study of PD-1 blockade in classical Hodgkin lymphoma. Clones were read by immunoSEQ multiplex PCR, and TCRdb kept only the in-frame ones, dropping some. The sample consists of 20,000 to 25,000 clones, around 80% of them appearing once. Patients all relapsed after autologous stem cell transplantation, and there was variation in brentuximab vedotin exposure. Here the sequenced sample was peripheral blood mononuclear cells (PBMCs), taken before the second cycle of nivolumab. The receptors here all came from a human donor with classical Hodgkin lymphoma.

In nucleotides, the CDR3 is TGTGCCAGTAGTTTGGGGCGGATGTTAACTAATGAAAAACTGTTTTTT. Amino acid sequence: CASSLGRMLTNEKLFF. The chain uses TRBV19 and TRBJ1-4; D may be TRBD1 (5 bases). The V end was cut by 5 bases, the J end by 1 base, with 14 bases between. The CDR3 is 16 amino acids. CDR1 is LNHDA, CDR2 SQIVND, per germline (reference sequence).

The rearrangement uses TRBV4-3 and TRBJ1-2; D not resolved. CDR1 is LGHNA and CDR2 is YSLEER in the germline V gene. The CDR3 is 13 residues long. V lost 2 bases and J lost 4, with 8 bases in between. In nucleotides, the CDR3 is TGCGCCAGCAGCCAAAACCGCGGCTATGGCTACACCTTC. This translates into CASSQNRGYGYTF.

The chain is built from TRBV4-1 and TRBJ1-2; tentatively, D is TRBD1 (5 bases). The CDR3 covers 15 residues. The germline V and J ends were trimmed by 3 bases and 4 bases, with 15 bases remaining between them. Germline values: CDR1 MGHRA, CDR2 YSYEKL. The CDR3 region has the DNA TGCGCCAGCAGCCAGGAATCAGGGTTGGCCTATGGCTACACCTTC. Translation: CASSQESGLAYGYTF.

The chain carries TRBV29-1 and TRBJ2-7; D tentatively fits TRBD1 or TRBD2 (5 bases each). Per germline, CDR1 SQVTM and CDR2 ANQGSEA. Trimming took 4 bases from V and 2 from J, leaving 15 bases between them. CDR3 size: 14 residues. The CDR3 DNA reads TGCAGCGTTGTTCTCGTCGGGGCAGCCTACGAGCAGTACTTC. Amino acids: CSVVLVGAAYEQYF.

The chain is built from TRBV10-2 and TRBJ1-5; no clear D. Trimming removed 4 bases from V and 6 bases from J, with 10 bases in between. This CDR3 has 13 residues. Germline V gene lookup returns CDR1 WSHSY and CDR2 SAAADI. The CDR3 sequence: CASSVIKAQPQHF. CDR3 DNA sequence: TGCGCCAGCAGTGTGATTAAAGCTCAGCCCCAGCATTTT.

The chain combines TRBV5-6 with TRBJ2-7, with 7 bases that match TRBD1. The germline gives CDR1 SGHDT, CDR2 YYEEEE. The CDR3 extends over 15 amino acids. V lost 0 bases and J lost 3; bases outside the gene matches: 6. In nucleotides, the CDR3 is TGTGCCAGCAGCTTGGCCCCGGGACAGAGCTACGAGCAGTACTTC. Encoded protein: CASSLAPGQSYEQYF.

This chain joins TRBV4-1 and TRBJ2-1; a possible D gene is TRBD1 (6 bases). This CDR3 is 16 amino acids long. The germline V gene has CDR1 MGHRA and CDR2 YSYEKL. V lost 5 bases, J lost 2 bases, and 16 bases lay in between. CDR3 amino acids: CASSVSGENAYNEQFF. The CDR3 DNA is TGCGCCAGCAGCGTATCAGGGGAAAACGCCTACAATGAGCAGTTCTTC.

The CDR3 here is CASSLGTYEQYF. The DNA for the CDR3 is TGTGCCAGCAGCTTAGGAACCTACGAGCAGTACTTC. The genes are TRBV7-2 and TRBJ2-7; D is ambiguous. Trimming removed 1 base at V and 2 bases at J, with 3 bases between. CDR1 and CDR2 from the germline V gene are SGHTA and FQGNSA. This CDR3 comprises 12 residues.

The chain employs TRBV2 and TRBJ2-1; 9 bases are a match to TRBD2. The CDR3 is made up of 14 amino acids. Germline CDR1 reads SNHLY; CDR2 reads FYNNEI. V trimming: 7 bases; J trimming: 8 bases; junction bases outside the gene matches: 9. CDR3 amino acids: CASNPLAGSDEQFF. The CDR3 DNA sequence: TGTGCCAGCAATCCGCTAGCGGGATCCGATGAGCAGTTCTTC.

This clone was seen a handful of times. Germline is not matched at one junction end, which may reflect a read error. The rearrangement uses TRBV7-7 and TRBJ2-2; the match to TRBD2 covers 10 bases. The CDR3 runs 20 residues. The germline V gene has CDR1 SSHAT and CDR2 FNYEAQ (reference sequence). The CDR3 here is CASSPLPGLAGDFNTGELFF. In DNA, the CDR3 is TGTGCTAGCAGCCCCCTCCCCGGGCTAGCGGGAGACTTTAACACCGGGGAGCTGTTTTTT.

This rearrangement joins TRBV4-1 to TRBJ1-2, with 7 bases lining up with TRBD1. Germline V gives CDR1 MGHRA, CDR2 YSYEKL. The junction had 11 bases not matched to a gene; V was cut back by 2 bases and J by 8 bases. The CDR3 is 15 amino acids. The CDR3 bases are TGCGCCAGCAGCCAATTCCTGACAGGGATGGAGGGCTACACCTTC. Protein sequence: CASSQFLTGMEGYTF.

The chain has TRBV19 and TRBJ1-1; TRBD1 matches at 9 bases. Germline CDR1 reads LNHDA; CDR2 reads SQIVND (reference sequence). The CDR3 contains 15 residues. V lost 6 bases to trimming and J lost 3 bases; unmatched junction nucleotides: 8. The CDR3 bases are TGTGCCAGTAGGCCTCCGGGACAGGGTGACACTGAAGCTTTCTTT. This codes for CASRPPGQGDTEAFF.

This chain uses TRBV29-1 with TRBJ1-2; a possible D gene is TRBD1 (6 bases). Germline V gene lookup returns CDR1 SQVTM and CDR2 ANQGSEA. V lost 2 bases and J 4 bases, leaving 14 bases between the germline ends. This CDR3 is 14 amino acids long. Here the CDR3 DNA reads TGCAGCGTTGAAAACCAGGACAGTTTCTATGGCTACACCTTC. Translated, it gives CSVENQDSFYGYTF.

The V call is TRBV6-5, the J call TRBJ2-7; 8 nucleotides agree with TRBD1. There are 15 residues in the CDR3. V lost 6 bases to trimming and J lost 3 bases; unmatched junction nucleotides: 10. CDR1 is MNHEY, CDR2 SVGAGI, per germline. CDR3 nucleotides: TGTGCCAGCAGCTACCATCAGGGGGCCGACTACGAGCAGTACTTC. This sequence encodes CASSYHQGADYEQYF.

This rearrangement joins TRBV9 to TRBJ2-5; TRBD2 is a possible D gene (6 bases). Germline lookup yields CDR1 SGDLS and CDR2 YYNGEE. The CDR3 contains 15 residues. V dropped 3 bases and J dropped 1 base, with 13 bases sitting between them. CDR3 in DNA: TGTGCCAGCAGCGCAAGCGGGCGGGGCCAAGAGACCCAGTACTTC. This codes for CASSASGRGQETQYF.

This clone is a singleton in its sample. V is TRBV9 and J is TRBJ1-3; D is unresolved. The CDR3 runs 15 residues. Germline CDR1 is SGDLS and CDR2 is YYNGEE. Trimming stripped 0 bases from V and 0 bases from J, with 7 bases between. Here the CDR3 reads CASSVEGHSGNTIYF. The CDR3, as DNA: TGTGCCAGCAGCGTAGAGGGCCACTCTGGAAACACCATATATTTT.

The chain is built from TRBV28 and TRBJ2-3, with TRBD1 matching 9 bases. Trimming removed 5 bases from V and 6 bases from J; junction bases left unmatched: 21. Looked up from germline, CDR1 is MDHEN and CDR2 is SYDVKM. This CDR3 is built from 19 residues. As DNA, the CDR3 is TGTGCCAGCAGTACCCGGACAGGGGCCGCTAAGAACCCCAGGGATACGCAGTATTTT. It specifies CASSTRTGAAKNPRDTQYF.

This rearrangement joins TRBV5-5 to TRBJ2-7; either TRBD1 or TRBD2 may fit D (5 bases each). CDR1 SGHKS and CDR2 YYEKEE come from the germline V gene (reference sequence). The CDR3 extends over 14 amino acids. Trimming took 2 bases from V and 2 from J, leaving 11 bases between them. The CDR3 coding sequence is TGTGCCAGCAGCTTAATGTGGGACCCCTACGAGCAGTACTTC. It yields the protein CASSLMWDPYEQYF.

The chain couples TRBV7-3 to TRBJ1-5; D remains ambiguous. V was clipped by 5 bases and J by 2 bases, with 13 bases between them. This CDR3 spans 15 amino acids. In germline, CDR1 is SGHTA, CDR2 FQGTGA. The CDR3 region is CASSRTLAGNQPQHF. The DNA of the CDR3 is TGTGCCAGCAGCCGGACTCTGGCGGGCAATCAGCCCCAGCATTTT. Complete variable domain (other parts from reference TRBV7-3 and TRBJ1-5): GAGVSQTPSNKVTEKGKYVELRCDPISGHTALYWYRQSLGQGPEFLIYFQGTGAADDSGLPNDRFFAVRPEGSVSTLKIQRTERGDSAVYLCASSRTLAGNQPQHFGDGTRLSIL.

The sample holds a few counts of this clone. The V and J genes are TRBV2 and TRBJ1-5, with a tentative D call TRBD1 (5 bases). CDR3 length: 14 amino acids. The germline V gene encodes CDR1 SNHLY and CDR2 FYNNEI. V was pared by 6 bases and J by 3 bases, with 12 bases between. The CDR3 DNA sequence: TGTGCCAGCAGGGGGGACGTTGACAATCAGCCCCAGCATTTT. Translation gives CASRGDVDNQPQHF.

The genes are TRBV9 and TRBJ2-2, with 9 bases fitting TRBD2. Germline-derived CDR1 and CDR2 are SGDLS and YYNGEE. CDR3 length equals 17 residues. V was clipped by 2 bases and J by 1 base; unmatched bases: 6. The CDR3 DNA sequence: TGTGCCAGCAGCGTGGATGGACTAGCGCAGAACACCGGGGAGCTGTTTTTT. It specifies CASSVDGLAQNTGELFF.

This clone was seen once. This sequence joins TRBV5-1 and TRBJ2-3, with 8 positions matching TRBD2. CDR3 length: 15 amino acids. Germline assignment: CDR1 SGHRS and CDR2 YFSETQ. After removal of 1 base from V and 4 bases from J, the junction contained 5 bases not matched to a gene. CDR3 loop: CASSLRTSRADTQYF. CDR3 coding DNA: TGCGCCAGCAGCTTGAGGACTAGCAGGGCAGATACGCAGTATTTT.

This clone was seen just once. This chain connects TRBV5-4 to TRBJ2-7; TRBD2 aligns across 8 bases. V lost 4 bases and J lost 10; bases outside the gene matches: 13. The CDR3 covers 14 residues. The germline V gene has CDR1 SGHNT and CDR2 YYREEE (reference sequence). The CDR3 nucleotides are TGTGCCAGCAGCCCGGGAGGGGAAGCAGCGGAACAGTACTTC. Its protein is CASSPGGEAAEQYF.

J is TRBJ2-7 and V is TRBV2; the D gene is possibly TRBD1 (6 bases). The V and J ends lost 1 base and 1 base respectively, with 14 bases between them. Germline assignment: CDR1 SNHLY and CDR2 FYNNEI. The length of the CDR3 is 16 residues. The CDR3 coding sequence is TGTGCCAGCAGTGAAGGCGGGCCTGGACAGTCCTACGAGCAGTACTTC. Residues: CASSEGGPGQSYEQYF.

The genes are TRBV28 and TRBJ1-2, with 9 bases identical to TRBD1. The CDR3 loop spans 13 amino acids. Per germline, CDR1 MDHEN and CDR2 SYDVKM. The V gene end was trimmed by 6 bases and the J gene end by 4 bases; junction bases not matched to a gene: 3. The CDR3 region is CASRTGGSYGYTF. CDR3 nucleotide sequence: TGTGCCAGCAGAACAGGGGGCAGCTATGGCTACACCTTC.

This clone occurred a few times. This chain links TRBV12-1 with TRBJ1-3. TRBV12-1 is an annotated pseudogene. The CDR3 loop spans 15 amino acids. The CDR3 spells CASSPPSSGGNTIYF. CDR3 coding DNA: TGTGCCAGCAGCCCCCCTTCGTCCGGCGGTAACACCATATATTTT.

This sequence joins TRBV5-1 and TRBJ1-5, with D perhaps matching TRBD1 (6 bases). The length of the CDR3 is 17 residues. CDR1 and CDR2 from the germline V gene are SGHRS and YFSETQ. Trimming took 0 bases from V and 0 from J, leaving 13 bases between them. The CDR3 reads CASSLVTGLYSNQPQHF. CDR3 nucleotide sequence: TGCGCCAGCAGCTTGGTAACAGGGCTTTATAGCAATCAGCCCCAGCATTTT.

Within the sample, this clone is medium-sized. The chain uses TRBV19 and TRBJ1-5; D ambiguous. The CDR3 loop spans 15 amino acids. The ends were cut back, 6 bases at V and 1 base at J, with 13 bases in the middle. Germline CDR1 and CDR2: LNHDA and SQIVND (reference sequence). In DNA form, the CDR3 reads TGTGCCAGTAGCCTTCTACTGGGGAGCAATCAGCCCCAGCATTTT. This encodes CASSLLLGSNQPQHF. The full variable domain, its missing parts supplied by reference TRBV19 and TRBJ1-5, is DGGITQSPKYLFRKEGQNVTLSCEQNLNHDAMYWYRQDPGQGLRLIYYSQIVNDFQKGDIAEGYSVSREKKESFPLTVTSAQKNPTAFYLCASSLLLGSNQPQHFGDGTRLSIL.

This clone showed up just once. This rearrangement joins TRBV5-1 to TRBJ1-2, with D maybe TRBD1 (6 bases). The V end lost 3 bases, the J end lost 4 bases, and 16 bases lay between the germline ends. The germline CDR1 and CDR2 sequences are SGHRS and YFSETQ. The CDR3 covers 15 residues. CDR3 sequence: CASSYLRGFGYGYTF. The CDR3 DNA follows: TGCGCCAGCAGCTACCTCAGGGGATTCGGCTATGGCTACACCTTC.

V gene TRBV30 combines with J gene TRBJ2-5, with unresolved D. V was pared by 0 bases and J by 4 bases, with 12 bases between. CDR3 length: 14 residues. Germline CDR1 GTSNPN, CDR2 SVGIG (reference sequence). CDR3: CAWSVEAGSETQYF. The CDR3 DNA is TGTGCCTGGAGTGTAGAGGCAGGTTCAGAGACCCAGTACTTC. Filled out from reference TRBV30 and TRBJ2-5, the complete variable domain reads SQTIHQWPATLVQPVGSPLSLECTVEGTSNPNLYWYRQAAGRGLQLLFYSVGIGQISSEVPQNLSASRPQDRQFILSSKKLLLSDSGFYLCAWSVEAGSETQYFGPGTRLLVL.

This rearrangement joins TRBV29-1 to TRBJ1-5, with 9 bases that match TRBD1. The CDR3 loop spans 14 amino acids. V dropped 6 bases and J dropped 2; count of bases not matched to a gene: 5. Germline V gene lookup returns CDR1 SQVTM and CDR2 ANQGSEA. In DNA form, the CDR3 reads TGCAGCGTCGGGACAGGGAGTGGCAATCAGCCCCAGCATTTT. Its translation: CSVGTGSGNQPQHF.

This clone has just one count. The chain couples TRBV4-3 to TRBJ2-2; the D gene could be TRBD1 or TRBD2 (7 bases each). Germline values: CDR1 LGHNA, CDR2 YSLEER. This CDR3 has 15 residues. V was trimmed by 1 base and J by 6 bases, leaving 12 bases between them. The CDR3 region has the DNA TGCGCCAGCAGCCAAGTCAGGGGGGGGGCCGGGGAGCTGTTTTTT. It is translated as CASSQVRGGAGELFF.